The sequence of this T cell receptor beta chain was determined in a study of identical twins. TCRdb processed the 5' RACE reads anew with MiXCR; each CDR3 protein has one entry. The sample records nearly 250,000 distinct CDR3 sequences, approximately 7% being singletons. CDR3 size: 14 residues. CDR1 and CDR2 (germline): MNHNS, SASEGT. Trimming took 6 bases from V and 4 from J, leaving 12 bases between them. The sample holds a few counts of this clonotype. Antigen: not known. Findings and caveats of the study: These conclusions were based on statistical analysis (cross-sectional, not following the same donors). A partial confounding effect on zero-insertion analyses could come from invariant MAIT and iNKT cells.

This same sample was also taken into another study, of yellow fever vaccine responses in identical twins. That investigation notes: On the reported evidence, twins' vaccine T cell responses seemed partly convergent and partly personalized.

The chain employs TRBV6-1 and TRBJ1-4; D not resolved. The sequence was obtained from a woman aged 18-29 years in good health. The sample consisted of memory (CD45RO+) T cells sorted from blood. The chain's CDR3 is CASSKDGRNEKLFF. CDR3 in DNA: TGTGCCAGCAGCAAGGACGGACGTAATGAAAAACTGTTTTTT.